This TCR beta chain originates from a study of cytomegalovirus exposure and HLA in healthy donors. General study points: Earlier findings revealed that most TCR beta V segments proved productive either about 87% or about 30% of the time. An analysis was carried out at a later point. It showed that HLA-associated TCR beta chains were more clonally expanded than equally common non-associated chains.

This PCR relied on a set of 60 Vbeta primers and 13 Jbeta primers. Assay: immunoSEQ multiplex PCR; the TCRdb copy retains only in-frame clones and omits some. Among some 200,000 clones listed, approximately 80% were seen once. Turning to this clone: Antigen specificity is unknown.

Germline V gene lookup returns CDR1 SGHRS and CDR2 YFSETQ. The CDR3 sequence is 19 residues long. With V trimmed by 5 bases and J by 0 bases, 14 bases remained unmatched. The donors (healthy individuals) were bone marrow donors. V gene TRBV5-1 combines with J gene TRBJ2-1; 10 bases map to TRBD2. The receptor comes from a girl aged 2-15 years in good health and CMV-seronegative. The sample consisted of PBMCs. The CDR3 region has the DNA TGCGCCAGCAGTTTTAGGCCTAGCGGGGGCCTAAGCTCCTACAATGAGCAGTTCTTC. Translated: CASSFRPSGGLSSYNEQFF.